This T cell receptor (beta chain) derives from a study of blood T cells in healthy people across ages. The CDR3 contains 16 residues. Per the germline V gene, CDR1 is LGHNA and CDR2 is YNFKEQ. Trimming left V 0 bases short and J 5 bases short, with 11 bases between. Donors were systemically healthy Caucasian individuals from Russia aged roughly 6 to 100 years. It was with a sample-barcoded 5' primer and a J-beta primer mix that a second PCR of about 6 to 11 cycles was run. TCRdb called the 5' RACE reads again in MiXCR, with one record for every CDR3 protein. The repertoire holds about a million distinct CDR3 sequences, with roughly 47% as singletons. A note on this clonotype: No antigen is known for it.

Notes on the study in general: Underestimates were what the diversity estimates from one million T cells were considered to be. While age rose, TCR beta diversity per million T cells dropped in a roughly linear way.

This sequence joins TRBV4-2 and TRBJ1-6, with D perhaps TRBD1 (6 bases). The sample taken for sequencing was blood. The clonotype was recovered from a woman aged 60-70 years in good health. The CDR3 sequence: CASSQERTANNSPLHF. For the CDR3, the DNA is TGTGCCAGCAGCCAAGAAAGGACAGCCAATAATTCACCCCTCCACTTT.